Described below is a single TCR beta chain sequence and its context. This specimen belongs to a study of blood T cell repertoires in COVID-19. Study-wide context: Samples taken during acute and convalescent COVID-19 were collected in the United States, Italy and Spain. The analysed material was cDNA or gDNA that came from T cells, B-cell-depleted T cells, or PBMCs.

The CDR3 sequence is 12 residues long. The V end was cut by 10 bases, the J end by 3 bases, with 13 bases between. CDR1 is LGHDT and CDR2 is YNNKEL in the germline V gene (reference sequence). In the source study's methods: Estimates of nucleated cell counts were drawn from the amplification of reference gene primers. Measured with immunoSEQ multiplex PCR; TCRdb has only the in-frame clones, and not every one. V and J calls plus clone size are reproduced from that table; the DNA served to infer D and trimming. This table holds about 240,000 clones, around 90% found once. The specimen sequenced was peripheral blood. The clonotype was recovered from a man aged 30 to 45 with COVID-19, enrolled during active disease. The J gene is TRBJ2-7, the V gene TRBV3-1 (or the pseudogene TRBV3-2); weak D call: TRBD2 (7 bases). CDR3 DNA sequence: TGTGCCACGAAGGGGGAGGGCTACGAGCAGTACTTC. This translates into CATKGEGYEQYF.